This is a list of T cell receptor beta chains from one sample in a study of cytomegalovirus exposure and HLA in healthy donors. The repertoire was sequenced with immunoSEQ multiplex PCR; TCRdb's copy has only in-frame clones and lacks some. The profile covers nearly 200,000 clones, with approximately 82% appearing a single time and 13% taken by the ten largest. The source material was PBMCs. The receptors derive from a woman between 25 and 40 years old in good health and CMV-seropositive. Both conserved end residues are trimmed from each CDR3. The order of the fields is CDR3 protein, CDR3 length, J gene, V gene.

CDR3 protein: ASSLSGGYYEQY
CDR3 length: 12
J gene: TRBJ2-7
V gene: TRBV27

CDR3 protein: ASSVGTGNEQF
CDR3 length: 11
J gene: TRBJ2-1
V gene: TRBV9

CDR3 protein: ASSLELRGYVGEQF
CDR3 length: 14
J gene: TRBJ2-1
V gene: TRBV5-6

CDR3 protein: ASRARVVNEQF
CDR3 length: 11
J gene: TRBJ2-1
V gene: TRBV6-5

CDR3 protein: ASSQDSGTSDTQY
CDR3 length: 13
J gene: TRBJ2-3
V gene: TRBV4-2

CDR3 protein: ASFAGVAF
CDR3 length: 8
J gene: TRBJ2-1
V gene: TRBV18

CDR3 protein: ATRLAGNREQF
CDR3 length: 11
J gene: TRBJ2-1
V gene: TRBV6-1

CDR3 protein: ASSSGENTEAF
CDR3 length: 11
J gene: TRBJ1-1
V gene: TRBV9

CDR3 protein: ASSYKTGELF
CDR3 length: 10
J gene: TRBJ2-2
V gene: TRBV27

CDR3 protein: ASSHVTGAAGELF
CDR3 length: 13
J gene: TRBJ2-2
V gene: TRBV14

CDR3 protein: AWSVSQREAF
CDR3 length: 10
J gene: TRBJ1-1
V gene: TRBV30

CDR3 protein: ASSVYDYGYT
CDR3 length: 10
J gene: TRBJ1-2
V gene: TRBV28

CDR3 protein: ASSFGVRVGEQY
CDR3 length: 12
J gene: TRBJ2-7
V gene: TRBV5-1

CDR3 protein: ATSRVKGRADEQY
CDR3 length: 13
J gene: TRBJ2-7
V gene: TRBV15

CDR3 protein: ASSLQGRGGRWELF
CDR3 length: 14
J gene: TRBJ2-2
V gene: TRBV19

CDR3 protein: ASSPRYSNTEAF
CDR3 length: 12
J gene: TRBJ1-1
V gene: TRBV5-1

CDR3 protein: ASALDRGYEQY
CDR3 length: 11
J gene: TRBJ2-7
V gene: TRBV12-5

CDR3 protein: ASSQDGGESNQPQH
CDR3 length: 14
J gene: TRBJ1-5
V gene: TRBV4-2

CDR3 protein: ASSLSGTGEGYT
CDR3 length: 12
J gene: TRBJ1-2
V gene: TRBV7-3

CDR3 protein: ASSSGLARDTQY
CDR3 length: 12
J gene: TRBJ2-3
V gene: TRBV5-1

CDR3 protein: ASSLARGWTEAF
CDR3 length: 12
J gene: TRBJ1-1
V gene: TRBV5-6

CDR3 protein: ASSSGLQWSREQF
CDR3 length: 13
J gene: TRBJ2-1
V gene: TRBV5-6

CDR3 protein: ASSGSYPGQGNTEAF
CDR3 length: 15
J gene: TRBJ1-1
V gene: TRBV10-1

CDR3 protein: ASSKVGGSYNEQF
CDR3 length: 13
J gene: TRBJ2-1
V gene: TRBV5-4

CDR3 protein: ASSADKNTEAF
CDR3 length: 11
J gene: TRBJ1-1
V gene: TRBV2

CDR3 protein: ASSTPGMNTEAF
CDR3 length: 12
J gene: TRBJ1-1
V gene: TRBV19

CDR3 protein: ASSPSGEKLF
CDR3 length: 10
J gene: TRBJ1-4
V gene: TRBV18

CDR3 protein: ASSFGSGRAGDNEQF
CDR3 length: 15
J gene: TRBJ2-1
V gene: TRBV28

CDR3 protein: ASSFSRGPADTQY
CDR3 length: 13
J gene: TRBJ2-3
V gene: TRBV27

CDR3 protein: ASSLVGNTEAF
CDR3 length: 11
J gene: TRBJ1-1
V gene: TRBV11-2

CDR3 protein: ASSLSRRWEY
CDR3 length: 10
J gene: TRBJ2-3
V gene: TRBV5-5

CDR3 protein: ASSRGMTDTQY
CDR3 length: 11
J gene: TRBJ2-3
V gene: TRBV18

CDR3 protein: AIRDRGGQIDNYGYT
CDR3 length: 15
J gene: TRBJ1-2
V gene: TRBV10-3

CDR3 protein: AGSASSYEQY
CDR3 length: 10
J gene: TRBJ2-7
V gene: TRBV7-9

CDR3 protein: ASRPLGRFNYEQY
CDR3 length: 13
J gene: TRBJ2-7
V gene: TRBV2

CDR3 protein: SVEALAGGPGELF
CDR3 length: 13
J gene: TRBJ2-2
V gene: TRBV29-1

CDR3 protein: ASSSQVNEQF
CDR3 length: 10
J gene: TRBJ2-1
V gene: TRBV27

CDR3 protein: ASTFGADSYEQY
CDR3 length: 12
J gene: TRBJ2-7
V gene: TRBV6-6

CDR3 protein: ASSHSGTSVYEQY
CDR3 length: 13
J gene: TRBJ2-7
V gene: TRBV4-1

CDR3 protein: SVRTTSGGPSEQY
CDR3 length: 13
J gene: TRBJ2-7
V gene: TRBV29-1

CDR3 protein: ASSLAGGYEQY
CDR3 length: 11
J gene: TRBJ2-7
V gene: TRBV27

CDR3 protein: ASSLARVARQF
CDR3 length: 11
J gene: TRBJ2-1
V gene: TRBV7-6